The T cell receptor beta chain under discussion was sequenced for a study of radiotherapy plus CTLA-4 blockade in lung cancer (dated by TCRdb to 2017 to 2018). In the study overall: Among the enrolled patients, approximately 17% had an objective response, and about 30% reached disease control.

The investigation overall reported the following: The strongest predictors of response, as reported, were early dynamic changes in blood T cell clones along with a rise in serum interferon-beta after radiation. After treatment with radiotherapy and ipilimumab, TCR clones that originated in tumors expanded in peripheral blood.

With regard to this clone: Its antigen is not yet known. There are no base qualities to consult, and no much larger clone falls within one base.

The study tested focal radiation therapy combined with CTLA-4 blockade (ipilimumab) in patients with chemo-refractory metastatic non-small-cell lung cancer. The library was produced with the immunoSEQ multiplex PCR assay. TCRdb's version of the immuneACCESS table is confined to in-frame rearrangements and falls short of the full clone set. An unresolved V gene accounts for under half of the shortfall where checked; the remainder is of unknown origin. For this sample the table gives 60,000 to 85,000 clones, of which around 87% were detected only once. The ten largest clonotypes hold around 0.85% of the sample. Deletion took 7 bases off V and 1 base off J, with a span of 10 bases between the germline ends. From the cysteine through the phenylalanine, the CDR3 covers 13 amino acids. CDR3 DNA is the only sequence kept; it has 39 bases, read in frame from the first base. The germline V gene encodes CDR1 MNHEY and CDR2 SVGAGI.

The chain joins TRBV6-5 to TRBJ1-1; no confident D gene assignment can be made. The input for sequencing was peripheral blood, taken from a patient treated with radiotherapy plus ipilimumab. The TCR sequence derives from a human donor with non-small cell lung cancer who had stable disease on radiotherapy plus ipilimumab. The DNA sequence is as follows: TGTGCCAGCAATAGGGAGGGGAACACTGAAGCTTTCTTT. Protein translation: CASNREGNTEAFF.